This is a list of T cell receptor beta chains from one sample in a study of T cell responses to AZD1222 COVID-19 vaccine. Using immunoSEQ multiplex PCR, the repertoire was profiled, and TCRdb retains in-frame clones only, with some absent. The data contain around 200,000 clones, 90% to 95% of them singletons. Here the sequenced sample was peripheral blood, taken 28 days after the second dose of the MenACWY control vaccine. These TCRs come from an adult who received the MenACWY meningococcal vaccine as a control. Both conserved end residues are part of each CDR3. Fields, in order: clone size, D gene, V gene, J gene, CDR3 DNA, CDR3 protein. The D gene is left open where the match is weak. The size field is filled for only some rows; it gives once, few, many or a size class.

clone size: NA
D gene: TRBD1
V gene: TRBV4-2
J gene: TRBJ1-6
CDR3 DNA: TGTGCCAGCAGCCAAACTCTTCCTACAGGGGTTAGCTCCTATAATTCACCCCTCCACTTT
CDR3 protein: CASSQTLPTGVSSYNSPLHF

clone size: NA
D gene: NA
V gene: TRBV27
J gene: TRBJ2-6
CDR3 DNA: TGTGCCAGCAGACTATTTACCTCATGCTTCTCTGGGGCCAACGTCCTGACTTTC
CDR3 protein: CASRLFTSCFSGANVLTF

clone size: NA
D gene: NA
V gene: TRBV6-5
J gene: TRBJ1-3
CDR3 DNA: TGTGCCAGCAGTTACTCGTTAGGTCTCTCTGGAAACACCATATATTTT
CDR3 protein: CASSYSLGLSGNTIYF

clone size: few
D gene: TRBD1
V gene: TRBV19
J gene: TRBJ1-5
CDR3 DNA: TGTGCCACTGCACCGAATTTAGGACAGGGCTCTTCTAGCAATCAGCCCCAGCATTTT
CDR3 protein: CATAPNLGQGSSSNQPQHF

clone size: NA
D gene: NA
V gene: TRBV3-1/TRBV3-2
J gene: TRBJ1-3
CDR3 DNA: TGTGCCAGCAGCACAGTCTCTGGAAACACCATATATTTT
CDR3 protein: CASSTVSGNTIYF

clone size: NA
D gene: NA
V gene: TRBV10-3
J gene: TRBJ1-6
CDR3 DNA: TGTGCCATCAGTGGATCTGGGTATAATTCACCCCTCCACTTT
CDR3 protein: CAISGSGYNSPLHF

clone size: NA
D gene: NA
V gene: TRBV12-3/TRBV12-4
J gene: TRBJ2-5
CDR3 DNA: TGTGCCAGCAGTTTCCAAGGGGGGGGGACCCAGTACTTC
CDR3 protein: CASSFQGGGTQYF

clone size: once
D gene: TRBD1
V gene: TRBV28
J gene: TRBJ1-2
CDR3 DNA: TGTGCCAGCAGTAGCGGGGACAGATCTTACTATGGCTACACCTTC
CDR3 protein: CASSSGDRSYYGYTF

clone size: NA
D gene: TRBD1
V gene: TRBV19
J gene: TRBJ1-5
CDR3 DNA: TGTGCCAGTAGTATCGGACAGGGGAATCTCTTTTATCAGCCCCAGCATTTT
CDR3 protein: CASSIGQGNLFYQPQHF

clone size: NA
D gene: NA
V gene: TRBV30
J gene: TRBJ2-1
CDR3 DNA: TGTGCCTGGAGCTTTAGGGGGGGCCGGCGGCATGAGCAGTTCTTC
CDR3 protein: CAWSFRGGRRHEQFF

clone size: NA
D gene: TRBD2
V gene: TRBV9
J gene: TRBJ2-1
CDR3 DNA: TGTGCCAGCAGCGTAACTAGCGGGGGGGCCAATGAGCAGTTCTTC
CDR3 protein: CASSVTSGGANEQFF

clone size: NA
D gene: NA
V gene: TRBV7-6
J gene: TRBJ2-1
CDR3 DNA: TGTGCCAGCAGCTTAATAAATGAGCAGTTCTTC
CDR3 protein: CASSLINEQFF

clone size: NA
D gene: NA
V gene: TRBV6-6
J gene: TRBJ1-5
CDR3 DNA: TGTGCCAGTCAGGGGTTCGGTCAGCCCCAGCATTTT
CDR3 protein: CASQGFGQPQHF

clone size: NA
D gene: NA
V gene: TRBV5-4
J gene: TRBJ2-1
CDR3 DNA: TGTGCCAGCAGCTTGTCCCGCGGAACATCCAATGAGCAGTTCTTC
CDR3 protein: CASSLSRGTSNEQFF